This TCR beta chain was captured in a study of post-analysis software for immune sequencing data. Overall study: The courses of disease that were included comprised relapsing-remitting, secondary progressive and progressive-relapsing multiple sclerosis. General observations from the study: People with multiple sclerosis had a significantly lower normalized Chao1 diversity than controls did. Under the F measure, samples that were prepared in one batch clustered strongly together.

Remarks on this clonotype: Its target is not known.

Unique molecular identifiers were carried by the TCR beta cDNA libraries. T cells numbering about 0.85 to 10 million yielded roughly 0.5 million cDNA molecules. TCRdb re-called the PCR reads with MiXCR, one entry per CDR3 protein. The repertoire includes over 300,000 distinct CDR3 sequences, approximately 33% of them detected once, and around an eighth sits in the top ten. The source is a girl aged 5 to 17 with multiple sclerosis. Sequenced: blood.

Written as DNA, the CDR3 is TGCGCCAGCAGCTTGGTCGGCGGGGGAGCGAACACCGGGGAGCTGTTTTTT. Encoded protein: CASSLVGGGANTGELFF. This chain joins TRBV5-1 and TRBJ2-2; 7 positions agree with TRBD2. The CDR3 contains 17 residues. With V trimmed by 0 bases and J by 0 bases, 5 bases remained unmatched. The germline V gene encodes CDR1 SGHRS and CDR2 YFSETQ.